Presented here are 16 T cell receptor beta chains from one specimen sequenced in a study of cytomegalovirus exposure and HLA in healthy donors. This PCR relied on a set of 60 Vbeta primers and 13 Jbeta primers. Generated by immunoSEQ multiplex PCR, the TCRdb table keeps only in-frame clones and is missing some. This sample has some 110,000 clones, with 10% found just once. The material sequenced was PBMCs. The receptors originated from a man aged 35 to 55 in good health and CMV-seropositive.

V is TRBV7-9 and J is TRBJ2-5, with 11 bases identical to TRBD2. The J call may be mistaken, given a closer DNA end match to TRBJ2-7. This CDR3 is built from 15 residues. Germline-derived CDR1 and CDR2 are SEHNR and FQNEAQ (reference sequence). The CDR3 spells CASSPSGRRSYEQYF. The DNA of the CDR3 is TGTGCCAGCAGCCCTAGCGGGAGGCGGTCCTACGAGCAGTACTTC.

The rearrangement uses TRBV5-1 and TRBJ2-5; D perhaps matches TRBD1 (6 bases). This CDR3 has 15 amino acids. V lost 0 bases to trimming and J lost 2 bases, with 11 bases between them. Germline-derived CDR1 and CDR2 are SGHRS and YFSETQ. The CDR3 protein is CASSLGPTGQETQYF. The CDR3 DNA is TGCGCCAGCAGCTTGGGCCCGACAGGACAAGAGACCCAGTACTTC.

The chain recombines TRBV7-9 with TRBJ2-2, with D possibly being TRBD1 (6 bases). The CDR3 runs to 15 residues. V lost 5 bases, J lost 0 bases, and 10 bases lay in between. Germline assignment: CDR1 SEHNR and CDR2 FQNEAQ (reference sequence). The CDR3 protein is CASSLGQTNTGELFF. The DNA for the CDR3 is TGTGCCAGCAGCCTGGGACAAACGAACACCGGGGAGCTGTTTTTT.

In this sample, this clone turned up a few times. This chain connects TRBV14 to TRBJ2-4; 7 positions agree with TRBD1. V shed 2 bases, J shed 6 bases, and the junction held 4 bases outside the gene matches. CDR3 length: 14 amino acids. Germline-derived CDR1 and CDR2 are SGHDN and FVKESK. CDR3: CASSQTGAGNIQYF. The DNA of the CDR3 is TGTGCCAGCAGCCAAACAGGGGCGGGAAACATTCAGTACTTC.

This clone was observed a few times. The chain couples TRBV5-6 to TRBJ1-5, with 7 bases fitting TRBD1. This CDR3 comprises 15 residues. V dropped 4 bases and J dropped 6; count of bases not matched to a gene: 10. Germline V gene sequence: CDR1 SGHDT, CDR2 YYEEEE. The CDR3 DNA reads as TGTGCCAGCAGCACCTGGACAGGTCTGGGTCAGCCCCAGCATTTT. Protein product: CASSTWTGLGQPQHF.

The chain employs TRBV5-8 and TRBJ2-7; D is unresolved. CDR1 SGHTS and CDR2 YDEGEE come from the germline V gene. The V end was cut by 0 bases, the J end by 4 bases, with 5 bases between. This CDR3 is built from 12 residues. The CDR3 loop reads CASSLVRYEQYF. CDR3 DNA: TGTGCCAGCAGCTTGGTTAGATACGAGCAGTACTTC.

The CDR3 protein is CASSVGGSGNQPQHF. In nucleotides, the CDR3 is TGTGCCAGCAGCGTGGGGGGGTCAGGCAATCAGCCCCAGCATTTT. The chain uses TRBV9 and TRBJ1-5; D might be TRBD1 (5 bases). Germline CDR1 SGDLS, CDR2 YYNGEE. V gave up 2 bases and J gave up 2 bases, with 11 bases separating them. This CDR3 spans 15 amino acids.

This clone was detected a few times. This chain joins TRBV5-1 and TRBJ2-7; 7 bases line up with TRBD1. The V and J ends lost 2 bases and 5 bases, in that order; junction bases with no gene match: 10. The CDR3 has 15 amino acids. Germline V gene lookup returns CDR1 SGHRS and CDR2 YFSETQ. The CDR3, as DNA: TGCGCCAGCAGCTTCTTTACAGGGGCCGAAAACGAGCAGTACTTC. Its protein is CASSFFTGAENEQYF.

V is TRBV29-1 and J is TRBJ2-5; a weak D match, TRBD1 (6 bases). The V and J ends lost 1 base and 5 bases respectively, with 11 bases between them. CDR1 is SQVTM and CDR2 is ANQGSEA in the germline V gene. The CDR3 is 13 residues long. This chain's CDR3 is CSVEARQGETQYF. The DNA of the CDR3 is TGCAGCGTTGAAGCCCGGCAGGGGGAGACCCAGTACTTC.

The CDR3 loop reads CASSQVRLLAGNAYNEQFF. The CDR3 bases are TGCGCCAGCAGCCAAGTCCGCTTACTAGCGGGTAACGCCTACAATGAGCAGTTCTTC. The chain couples TRBV4-1 to TRBJ2-1; 9 bases fit TRBD2. J was trimmed by 2 bases and V by 1 base; bases with no gene match: 12. The CDR3 length is 19 residues. From germline, CDR1 is MGHRA and CDR2 YSYEKL.

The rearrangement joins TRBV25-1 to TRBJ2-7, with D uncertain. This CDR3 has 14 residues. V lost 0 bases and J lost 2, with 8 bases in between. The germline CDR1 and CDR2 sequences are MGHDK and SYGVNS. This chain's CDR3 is CASSEYSETYEQYF. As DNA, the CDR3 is TGTGCCAGCAGTGAATATTCGGAGACCTACGAGCAGTACTTC.

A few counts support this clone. The CDR3, as DNA: TGCGCCAGCAGCCGGGCCGGGGCCAACGTCCTGACTTTC. As protein: CASSRAGANVLTF. The chain employs TRBV4-1 and TRBJ2-6; no reliable D call. The V end lost 4 bases, the J end lost 4 bases, and 5 bases lay between the germline ends. Germline CDR1 is MGHRA and CDR2 is YSYEKL. The CDR3 covers 13 residues.

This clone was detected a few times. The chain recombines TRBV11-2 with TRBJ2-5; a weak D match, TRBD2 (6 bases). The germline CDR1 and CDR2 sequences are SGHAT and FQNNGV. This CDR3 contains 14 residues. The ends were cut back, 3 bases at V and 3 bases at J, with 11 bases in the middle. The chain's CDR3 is CASSLWEREETQYF. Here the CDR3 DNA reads TGTGCCAGCAGCTTGTGGGAGCGGGAAGAGACCCAGTACTTC.

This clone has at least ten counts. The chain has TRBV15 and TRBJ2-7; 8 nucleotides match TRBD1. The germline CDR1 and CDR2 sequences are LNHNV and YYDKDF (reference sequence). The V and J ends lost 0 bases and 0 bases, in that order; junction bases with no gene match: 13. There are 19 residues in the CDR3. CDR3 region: CATSRDWTTGAQHSYEQYF. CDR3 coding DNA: TGTGCCACCAGCAGAGATTGGACGACAGGGGCTCAGCACTCCTACGAGCAGTACTTC.

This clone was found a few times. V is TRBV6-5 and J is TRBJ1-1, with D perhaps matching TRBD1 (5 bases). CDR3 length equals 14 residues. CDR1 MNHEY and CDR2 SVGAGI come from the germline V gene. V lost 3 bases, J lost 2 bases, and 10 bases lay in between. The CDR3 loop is CASSYLQGNTEAFF. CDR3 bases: TGTGCCAGCAGTTATCTCCAGGGAAACACTGAAGCTTTCTTT.

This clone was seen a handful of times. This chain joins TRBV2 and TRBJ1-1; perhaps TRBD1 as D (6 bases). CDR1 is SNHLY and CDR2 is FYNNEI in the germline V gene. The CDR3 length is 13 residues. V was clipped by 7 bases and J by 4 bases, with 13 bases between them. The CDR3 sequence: CASNTGWGTEAFF. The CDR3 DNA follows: TGTGCCAGCAATACAGGGTGGGGCACTGAAGCTTTCTTT. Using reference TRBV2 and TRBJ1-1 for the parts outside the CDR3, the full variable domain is EPEVTQTPSHQVTQMGQEVILRCVPISNHLYFYWYRQILGQKVEFLVSFYNNEISEKSEIFDDQFSVERPDGSNFTLKIRSTKLEDSAMYFCASNTGWGTEAFFGQGTRLTVV.